The clone carrying this T cell receptor beta chain was seen only once. The source of the sample is a study of blood T cell repertoires in COVID-19. Study-level information: Italy, Spain and the United States were the sources of the convalescent and acute COVID-19 samples. From T cells, B-cell-depleted T cells, or PBMCs came the material, which was cDNA or gDNA.

Per the original data handling: Nucleated cell counts were estimated from reference gene primer amplification. Measured with immunoSEQ multiplex PCR; TCRdb has only the in-frame clones, and not every one. D and trimming come from the DNA, and the V and J calls and clone size come from that table. This sample has around 260,000 clones, with 80% to 90% found just once. This CDR3 region has 14 residues. Germline assignment: CDR1 SQVTM and CDR2 ANQGSEA. The V gene lost 5 bases and the J gene lost 2 bases, with 15 bases spanning the gap. Sequenced sample: peripheral blood. This sequence originates from a young man with acute or convalescent COVID-19. This chain connects TRBV29-1 to TRBJ1-2, with D unresolved. CDR3 nucleotide sequence: TGCAGCGTTTGGCTACCGGGAGTAAACTATGGCTACACCTTC. This sequence encodes CSVWLPGVNYGYTF.